This TCR beta chain was identified during a study of T cells in Graves' hyperthyroidism and ophthalmopathy. Study in general: Peripheral blood draws took place at initial diagnosis, ahead of any treatment.

The investigators amplified TCR beta CDR3 regions from RNA transcripts. TCR CDR3 underwent first-round RT-PCR with the HTBI primer set. TCRdb recomputed calls from the multiplex PCR reads with MiXCR, one row per CDR3 protein. The sample comprises roughly 750,000 distinct CDR3 sequences, about 16% of which are singletons, and under 8.5% rests with the top ten. This clonotype has a count of ten or more. Antigen: not known. Study results and limitations: Blood also showed most of the thyroid clonotypes that were expanded above 0.001.

Graves' hyperthyroidism without ophthalmopathy progression within 18 months was termed stable. These patients, aged 18 to 65, had recently diagnosed hyperthyroidism lasting under 2 months. Germline values: CDR1 LGHDT, CDR2 YNNKEL (reference sequence). The length of the CDR3 is 13 residues. V was pared by 0 bases and J by 11 bases, with 13 bases between. The sample comprised blood. The J gene is TRBJ1-1, the V gene TRBV3-1; no firm D call. The clonotype was recovered from a man aged 18 to 30 with Graves' hyperthyroidism. CDR3 sequence: CASSQDSAGRAFF. CDR3 nucleotide sequence: TGTGCCAGCAGCCAAGATAGCGCGGGAAGGGCTTTCTTT.